Listed here are 30 T cell receptor beta chains from one sample, sequenced in a study of blood T cells in healthy people across ages. It was with a sample-barcoded 5' primer and a J-beta primer mix that a second PCR of roughly 7 to 11 cycles was run. TCRdb passed the 5' RACE reads through MiXCR, listing each CDR3 protein once. Among about 320,000 distinct CDR3 sequences listed, around 27% were seen once. The sequenced material came from blood. These receptor sequences come from a woman in her 70s in good health.

This clonotype showed up just a few times. The chain couples TRBV20-1 to TRBJ1-1, with TRBD1 matching 11 bases. This CDR3 has 16 residues. From germline, CDR1 is DFQATT and CDR2 SNEGSKA (reference sequence). The junction had 7 bases not matched to a gene; V was cut back by 4 bases and J by 0 bases. CDR3 sequence reads: CSATPGTGGLNTEAFF. The CDR3 DNA reads TGCAGTGCTACACCGGGGACAGGGGGGCTGAACACTGAAGCTTTCTTT.

This clonotype was found a few times. The chain recombines TRBV6-6 with TRBJ2-5; D call uncertain. The DNA end is a closer match to TRBJ2-1, so the J assignment may be wrong. The CDR3 is made up of 10 amino acids. The germline gives CDR1 MNHNY, CDR2 SVGAGI (reference sequence). The CDR3 reads CASRNNEQFF. CDR3 nucleotides: TGTGCCAGCAGGAACAATGAGCAGTTCTTC.

The rearrangement joins TRBV3-1 to TRBJ2-1; D not certain. The last part of the DNA fits TRBJ2-7 better; the J call may be wrong. CDR3 size: 16 residues. Germline loops: CDR1 LGHDT, CDR2 YNNKEL (reference sequence). CDR3 sequence reads: CASSQGLGGSNYEQYF. CDR3 nucleotide sequence: TGTGCCAGCAGCCAAGGACTGGGCGGTTCAAACTACGAGCAGTACTTC.

The chain couples TRBV5-1 to TRBJ2-1, with D possibly TRBD1 on 6 matching bases. Trimming cost V 0 bases and J 4 bases, with 11 bases left between them. CDR3 length equals 15 residues. From germline, CDR1 is SGHRS and CDR2 YFSETQ. In DNA, the CDR3 is TGCGCCAGCAGCTTGGCAGGGGAGCGATACAATGAGCAGTTCTTC. As protein: CASSLAGERYNEQFF. The whole variable domain, filled in from reference TRBV5-1 and TRBJ2-1, reads KAGVTQTPRYLIKTRGQQVTLSCSPISGHRSVSWYQQTPGQGLQFLFEYFSETQRNKGNFPGRFSGRQFSNSRSEMNVSTLELGDSALYLCASSLAGERYNEQFFGPGTRLTVL.

In its sample, this clonotype was seen a few times. This chain joins TRBV10-2 and TRBJ1-3; D unresolved. The CDR3 covers 14 residues. The V gene's germline CDR1 is WSHSY and CDR2 SAAADI. V was shortened by 6 bases and J by 0 bases, with 9 bases between the two germline ends. The CDR3 region is CASRAGNSGNTIYF. For the CDR3, the DNA is TGCGCCAGCAGGGCTGGTAACTCTGGAAACACCATATATTTT.

The CDR3 sequence is CASSSDTRVPNEQFF. Written as DNA, the CDR3 is TGTGCCAGCAGCTCGGACACCCGAGTACCCAATGAGCAGTTCTTC. The rearrangement links TRBV6-6 to TRBJ2-1; D might be TRBD1 (5 bases). Trimming stripped 6 bases from V and 6 bases from J, with 18 bases between. This CDR3 contains 15 residues. Germline CDR1 and CDR2: MNHNY and SVGAGI (reference sequence).

At least ten counts were recorded for this clonotype. The chain joins TRBV7-9 to TRBJ2-3; unclear D gene. This CDR3 has 12 residues. V gave up 3 bases and J gave up 6 bases, with 7 bases separating them. Germline V gene lookup returns CDR1 SEHNR and CDR2 FQNEAQ (reference sequence). The CDR3 DNA follows: TGTGCCAGCAGCTTTCGGGCGGATACGCAGTATTTT. Encoded protein: CASSFRADTQYF. Full variable domain (rest looked up from reference TRBV7-9 and TRBJ2-3): DTGVSQNPRHKITKRGQNVTFRCDPISEHNRLYWYRQTLGQGPEFLTYFQNEAQLEKSRLLSDRFSAERPKGSFSTLEIQRTEQGDSAMYLCASSFRADTQYFGPGTRLTVL.

The chain joins TRBV20-1 to TRBJ1-5; D ambiguous. There are 14 residues in the CDR3. Germline V gene lookup returns CDR1 DFQATT and CDR2 SNEGSKA (reference sequence). V was pared by 3 bases and J by 0 bases, with 9 bases between. The CDR3, as DNA: TGCAGTGCTAGTCGGTGGGATAGCAATCAGCCCCAGCATTTT. This encodes CSASRWDSNQPQHF.

This clonotype was counted a few times. V and J are TRBV4-2 and TRBJ2-1, with 7 nucleotides matching TRBD1. Germline CDR1 LGHNA, CDR2 YNFKEQ. The CDR3 covers 14 residues. Trimming cost V 4 bases and J 3 bases; bases outside gene matches: 3. CDR3: CASSPGQVYNEQFF. CDR3 nucleotide sequence: TGTGCCAGCAGCCCTGGACAGGTCTACAATGAGCAGTTCTTC.

This sequence joins TRBV12-3 or TRBV12-4 and TRBJ1-2, with D tentatively TRBD1 (5 bases). CDR3 length: 15 amino acids. V lost 5 bases to trimming and J lost 8 bases, with 21 bases between them. Here the CDR3 DNA reads TGTGCCAGCAGTCCCACGGGGGACCCAGGTCGGGGCTACACCTTC. As protein: CASSPTGDPGRGYTF.

This clonotype turned up a few times. The chain joins TRBV29-1 to TRBJ1-2, with D possibly matching TRBD1 (5 bases). V was shortened by 7 bases and J by 6 bases, with 15 bases between the two germline ends. The CDR3 spans 12 residues. Germline V gives CDR1 SQVTM, CDR2 ANQGSEA. This chain's CDR3 is CSARPQGDGYTF. The CDR3 DNA follows: TGCAGCGCCCGACCCCAGGGAGATGGCTACACCTTC. The whole variable domain, filled in from reference TRBV29-1 and TRBJ1-2, reads SAVISQKPSRDICQRGTSLTIQCQVDSQVTMMFWYRQQPGQSLTLIATANQGSEATYESGFVIDKFPISRPNLTFSTLTVSNMSPEDSSIYLCSARPQGDGYTFGSGTRLTVV.

The chain joins TRBV6-7 to TRBJ1-2; possibly TRBD1 for D (5 bases). TRBV6-7 belongs to the ORF category, with a function that is uncertain. The germline V and J ends were trimmed by 9 bases and 7 bases, with 21 bases remaining between them. The CDR3 loop spans 14 amino acids. This CDR3 reads CARGTRPASGGYTF. The CDR3 nucleotides are TGTGCCAGGGGGACTCGGCCTGCCTCGGGTGGCTACACCTTC.

This clonotype was detected many times. The chain employs TRBV7-2 and TRBJ2-3, with 9 bases identical to TRBD2. Germline V gene data show CDR1 as SGHTA and CDR2 as FQGNSA. This CDR3 comprises 15 residues. With 5 bases clipped from V and 4 bases from J, the junction kept 7 bases outside the gene matches. The CDR3 DNA reads as TGTGCCAGCAGCAAGACTAGCGGAGAGTCAGATACGCAGTATTTT. As protein: CASSKTSGESDTQYF.

This clonotype has a single count. The V gene is TRBV7-8, the J gene TRBJ2-7; maybe TRBD2 (5 bases). Germline CDR1 reads SGHVS; CDR2 reads FQNEAQ. V was pared by 0 bases and J by 2 bases, with 14 bases between. This CDR3 has 16 amino acids. The CDR3 reads CASSLAGASIPYEQYF. The DNA of the CDR3 is TGTGCCAGCAGCTTAGCAGGCGCTAGCATCCCCTACGAGCAGTACTTC.

Details on this clonotype: Because the CDR3 is missing its conserved closing phenylalanine or tryptophan, this is likely a read error. The V call is TRBV7-9, the J call TRBJ2-1; 13 bases agree with TRBD2. Germline CDR1 is SEHNR and CDR2 is FQNEAQ (reference sequence). Trimming at V came to 5 bases and at J to 9 bases, leaving 10 bases not matched to a gene. The CDR3 covers 16 residues. CDR3 residues: CASSPHKTSGRFEQFV. Written as DNA, the CDR3 is TGTGCCAGCAGCCCGCATAAGACTAGCGGGAGGTTTGAGCAGTTCGTC.

The rearrangement links TRBV6-2 or TRBV6-3 to TRBJ2-5, with 10 bases identical to TRBD2. Matching the DNA end better, TRBJ2-7 makes the J call doubtful. CDR1 is MNHEY and CDR2 is SVGEGT in the germline V gene. This CDR3 is built from 14 residues. The CDR3 loop is CVSASGSSSYEQYV. The CDR3 DNA reads as TGTGTCTCGGCTAGCGGGAGTTCTTCCTACGAGCAGTACGTC.

The chain links TRBV27 to TRBJ2-1; 10 nucleotides match TRBD2. V lost 3 bases and J lost 5; bases outside the gene matches: 10. The CDR3 sequence is 17 residues long. From germline, CDR1 is MNHEY and CDR2 SMNVEV (reference sequence). CDR3 amino acids: CASSLTLSGRTHNEQFF. The CDR3 nucleotides read TGTGCCAGCAGTTTGACTCTTAGCGGGAGGACCCACAATGAGCAGTTCTTC.

A word on this clonotype: This could be a read error, since a much larger clone is one nucleotide away. This rearrangement joins TRBV28 to TRBJ2-5, with 8 nucleotides matching TRBD1. TRBJ2-7 explains the end of the DNA better; the J call may be wrong. In germline, CDR1 is MDHEN, CDR2 SYDVKM. The CDR3 is made up of 13 amino acids. CDR3 sequence: CASNPGTGSEQYF. CDR3 DNA sequence: TGTGCCAGCAACCCCGGGACAGGTAGCGAGCAGTACTTC.

This clonotype has a handful of counts. The V gene is TRBV5-1, the J gene TRBJ2-2; D possibly matches TRBD1 or TRBD2 (5 bases each). The CDR3 totals 16 residues. Germline lookup yields CDR1 SGHRS and CDR2 YFSETQ. Trimming removed 4 bases at V and 7 bases at J, with 20 bases between. The CDR3 loop is CASSLWDRRSGGELFF. The CDR3 DNA follows: TGCGCCAGCAGCCTATGGGACCGCCGGTCGGGCGGGGAGCTGTTTTTT. The whole variable domain, remainder taken from reference TRBV5-1 and TRBJ2-2, is KAGVTQTPRYLIKTRGQQVTLSCSPISGHRSVSWYQQTPGQGLQFLFEYFSETQRNKGNFPGRFSGRQFSNSRSEMNVSTLELGDSALYLCASSLWDRRSGGELFFGEGSRLTVL.

The gene calls are TRBV7-2 and TRBJ2-5; 10 nucleotides match TRBD2. Germline V CDR1 and CDR2: SGHTA, FQGNSA. J gave up 4 bases and V 6 bases, and 8 bases lay outside the gene matches. The CDR3 sequence is 15 residues long. CDR3 coding DNA: TGTGCCAGCAGTAGGGCTAGCGGGAGTATAGAGACCCAGTACTTC. Protein: CASSRASGSIETQYF. Supplemented by reference TRBV7-2 and TRBJ2-5, the full variable domain reads GAGVSQSPSNKVTEKGKDVELRCDPISGHTALYWYRQSLGQGLEFLIYFQGNSAPDKSGLPSDRFSAERTGGSVSTLTIQRTQQEDSAVYLCASSRASGSIETQYFGPGTRLLVL.

The gene calls are TRBV28 and TRBJ2-3; 8 nucleotides match TRBD2. CDR1 is MDHEN and CDR2 is SYDVKM in the germline V gene. The CDR3 consists of 16 residues. V lost 4 bases and J lost 0; bases outside the gene matches: 6. The CDR3 is CASSSISGMSTDTQYF. The CDR3, as DNA: TGTGCCAGCAGTTCGATTAGCGGGATGAGCACAGATACGCAGTATTTT.

This clonotype showed up many times. The chain employs TRBV7-9 and TRBJ2-5, with TRBD2 identical over 10 bases. Looked up from germline, CDR1 is SEHNR and CDR2 is FQNEAQ (reference sequence). The length of the CDR3 is 17 residues. The junction had 10 bases not matched to a gene; V was cut back by 6 bases and J by 0 bases. The CDR3 spells CASSPLTAGGYQETQYF. CDR3 sequence (DNA): TGTGCCAGCAGTCCTCTTACAGCGGGAGGGTACCAAGAGACCCAGTACTTC.

This clonotype has more than one count but fewer than ten. A much larger clone is a single base away; this may be a read error. The chain has TRBV7-8 and TRBJ2-7; no clear D. Trimming stripped 4 bases from V and 0 bases from J, with 10 bases between. The CDR3 runs to 14 residues. The germline gives CDR1 SGHVS, CDR2 FQNEAQ. The CDR3 nucleotides are TGTGCCAGCAGCTATGGCTGGAACTCCTACGAGCAGTACTTC. Translating it yields CASSYGWNSYEQYF.

For this clonotype: Germline is not matched at one junction end, which may reflect a read error. The gene calls are TRBV19 and TRBJ1-1; tentatively, D is TRBD1 (5 bases). The CDR3 sequence is 14 residues long. CDR1 and CDR2 from the germline V gene are LNHDA and SQIVND (reference sequence). The CDR3 reads CASIVDNANTGAFF. CDR3 sequence (DNA): TGTGCCAGTATAGTGGACAATGCGAACACTGGAGCTTTCTTT.

This clonotype showed up just a few times. V gene TRBV28 combines with J gene TRBJ1-1, with D perhaps matching TRBD1 (5 bases). Trimming shortened V by 5 bases and J by 2 bases, and 15 bases separated the two germline ends. From germline, CDR1 is MDHEN and CDR2 SYDVKM. The length of the CDR3 is 15 residues. CDR3 coding DNA: TGTGCCAGCAGTCCCGGGGGAGGCACCAACACTGAAGCTTTCTTT. It specifies CASSPGGGTNTEAFF.

This chain connects TRBV28 to TRBJ1-2, with 7 bases lining up with TRBD1. Losses at the gene ends were 5 bases for V and 8 bases for J; bases not matched to a gene: 14. CDR3 length: 15 residues. The V gene's germline CDR1 is MDHEN and CDR2 SYDVKM. Here the CDR3 DNA reads TGTGCCAGCAGTCTCGGGACAGTCAAAGGGCGAGGCTACACCTTC. Translated, it gives CASSLGTVKGRGYTF.

The CDR3 nucleotides are TGCAGTGCGAGACAGGATTATAATTCACCCCTCCACTTT. It yields the protein CSARQDYNSPLHF. The rearrangement links TRBV20-1 to TRBJ1-6; D is possibly TRBD1 (6 bases). This CDR3 is built from 13 residues. V was trimmed by 6 bases and J by 4 bases, leaving 10 bases between them. Germline V gene data show CDR1 as DFQATT and CDR2 as SNEGSKA (reference sequence).

This clonotype was recorded a few times. The chain carries TRBV6-1 and TRBJ1-4, with TRBD1 identical over 9 bases. This CDR3 is built from 13 residues. The germline gives CDR1 MNHNS, CDR2 SASEGT. Unmatched junction bases numbered 5, after V lost 7 bases and J lost 8 bases. The CDR3 is CASIGTGYEKLFF. The CDR3 DNA follows: TGTGCCAGCATCGGGACAGGGTACGAAAAACTGTTTTTT.

This clonotype was seen only a few times. The J gene is TRBJ1-4, the V gene TRBV10-3; 11 nucleotides agree with TRBD1. This CDR3 contains 16 residues. Germline V lookup: CDR1 ENHRY, CDR2 SYGVKD. Losses at the gene ends were 1 base for V and 4 bases for J; bases not matched to a gene: 2. CDR3 nucleotides: TGTGCCATCAGTGAGTTCGGGACAGGGGGTAATGAAAAACTGTTTTTT. Translation: CAISEFGTGGNEKLFF.

The V and J genes are TRBV29-1 and TRBJ1-2; 9 nucleotides line up with TRBD1. The V gene end was trimmed by 4 bases and the J gene end by 0 bases; junction bases not matched to a gene: 9. The CDR3 consists of 16 residues. The germline V gene has CDR1 SQVTM and CDR2 ANQGSEA. CDR3 nucleotides: TGCAGCGTTGGCTACAGGGGGCCAAAGACTAACTATGGCTACACCTTC. This gives the protein CSVGYRGPKTNYGYTF.